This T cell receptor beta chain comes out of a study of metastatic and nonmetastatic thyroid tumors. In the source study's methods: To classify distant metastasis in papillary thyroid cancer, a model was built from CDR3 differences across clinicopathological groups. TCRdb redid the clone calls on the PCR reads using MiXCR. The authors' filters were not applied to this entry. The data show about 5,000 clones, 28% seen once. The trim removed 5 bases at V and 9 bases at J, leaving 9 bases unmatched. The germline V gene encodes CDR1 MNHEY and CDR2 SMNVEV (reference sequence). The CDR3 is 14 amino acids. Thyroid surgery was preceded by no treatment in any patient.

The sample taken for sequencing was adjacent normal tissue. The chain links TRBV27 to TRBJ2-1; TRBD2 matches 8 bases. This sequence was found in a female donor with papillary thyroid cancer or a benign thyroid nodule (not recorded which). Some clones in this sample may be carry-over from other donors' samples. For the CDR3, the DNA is TGTGCCAGCAGTGAGGGACTAGGAGTCACTGAGCAGTTCTTC. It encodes CASSEGLGVTEQFF.